The 14 T cell receptor beta chains in this list originate from one sample, sequenced in a study of vaccination effects on CD4 cells after COVID-19. Assay used: immunoSEQ multiplex PCR; TCRdb lists only in-frame clones, some missing. The sample has roughly 63,000 clones; approximately 78% are singletons. No antigens are known for them. Expansion with viral peptide pools was applied to antigen-specific CD4+ T cells by the ViraFEST assay prior to sequencing. With more than 9 days of culture completed, CD4+ T cells were isolated. All participants had two doses of either the BNT162b2 or mRNA-1273 vaccine. Sequencing used CD4+ T cells from PBMCs cultured with HCoV-OC43 spike peptides, obtained after COVID-19 vaccination. Regarding subset: HCoV-OC43 spike overlapping peptide pool stimulation. Receptors were obtained from a human donor who received a COVID-19 vaccine.

The gene calls are TRBV7-9 and TRBJ1-2; the D gene is possibly TRBD1 (5 bases). The CDR3 has 14 amino acids. Per the germline V gene, CDR1 is SEHNR and CDR2 is FQNEAQ (reference sequence). Trimming left V 0 bases short and J 6 bases short, with 11 bases between. The CDR3, as DNA: TGTGCCAGCAGCTTAGCCGGGACCAACGATGGCTACACCTTC. Its translation is CASSLAGTNDGYTF.

This rearrangement joins TRBV7-2 to TRBJ2-1; D remains ambiguous. Germline loops: CDR1 SGHTA, CDR2 FQGNSA. The CDR3 is 15 amino acids. V lost 0 bases, J lost 6 bases, and 12 bases lay in between. CDR3 sequence reads: CASSLALEYLNEQFF. The CDR3 DNA is TGTGCCAGCAGCTTAGCTCTAGAATACCTCAATGAGCAGTTCTTC.

V usage is TRBV5-3 and J usage is TRBJ2-3; no clear D gene. TRBV5-3 is reported as an ORF; its role is uncertain. The CDR3 runs 11 residues. V was pared by 1 base and J by 10 bases, with 7 bases between. CDR3 coding DNA: TGTGCCAGAAGCTTGCCATCTTCGCAGTATTTT. Residues: CARSLPSSQYF.

This sequence joins TRBV5-5 and TRBJ1-3; D gene ambiguous. The length of the CDR3 is 15 residues. Germline CDR1 SGHKS, CDR2 YYEKEE (reference sequence). Trimming took 4 bases from V and 3 from J, leaving 14 bases between them. The CDR3 sequence: CASSAGELNGNTIYF. For the CDR3, the DNA is TGTGCCAGCAGCGCCGGGGAGTTAAATGGAAACACCATATATTTT.

The J gene is TRBJ2-4, the V gene TRBV12-5; 9 positions match TRBD1. In germline, CDR1 is LGHNT, CDR2 FRNRAP. Trimming removed 5 bases from V and 2 bases from J; junction bases left unmatched: 19. This CDR3 comprises 20 residues. The CDR3, as DNA: TGTGCTAGTGGTCGTCAACCAGGACAGGGGTCGGTGATTTCCAAAAACATTCAGTACTTC. Amino acid sequence: CASGRQPGQGSVISKNIQYF.

This chain joins TRBV20-1 and TRBJ2-3, with TRBD2 identical over 10 bases. Per the germline V gene, CDR1 is DFQATT and CDR2 is SNEGSKA (reference sequence). The CDR3 length is 16 residues. V dropped 3 bases and J dropped 4; count of bases not matched to a gene: 10. The chain's CDR3 is CSASREAGGPSDTQYF. CDR3 nucleotide sequence: TGCAGTGCTAGTCGTGAAGCGGGGGGGCCCTCAGATACGCAGTATTTT.

In this sample, this clone turned up a few times. This rearrangement joins TRBV10-1 to TRBJ2-1; D may match TRBD1 or TRBD2 (5 bases each). The CDR3 is 16 residues long. CDR1 and CDR2 from the germline V gene are WNHNN and SYGVQD (reference sequence). V lost 9 bases, J lost 8 bases, and 26 bases lay in between. CDR3 DNA: TGCGCCAGTTATGGTCCCCCGGGGCCCACGTGTTATGAGCAGTTCTTC. It yields the protein CASYGPPGPTCYEQFF.

This chain links TRBV29-1 with TRBJ2-5; D is undetermined. Germline V gives CDR1 SQVTM, CDR2 ANQGSEA. This CDR3 has 14 amino acids. V was pared by 2 bases and J by 5 bases, with 15 bases between. CDR3 DNA sequence: TGCAGCGTTGAATTGAGTGGAAGGGCGGAGACCCAGTACTTC. It is translated as CSVELSGRAETQYF.

This clone came up once. The chain couples TRBV6-2 or TRBV6-3 to TRBJ2-7, with 8 bases that match TRBD2. After removal of 2 bases from V and 7 bases from J, the junction contained 7 bases not matched to a gene. The CDR3 loop spans 14 amino acids. CDR1 and CDR2 from the germline V gene are MNHEY and SVGEGT. The CDR3 protein is CASSYRGGIWEQYV. DNA of the CDR3: TGTGCCAGCAGTTACCGGGGGGGAATATGGGAGCAGTACGTC.

This sequence joins TRBV4-1 and TRBJ2-2; no reliable D call. The CDR3 is 12 residues long. Germline assignment: CDR1 MGHRA and CDR2 YSYEKL. V was shortened by 2 bases and J by 7 bases, with 5 bases between the two germline ends. CDR3: CASSQWNGELFF. The DNA for the CDR3 is TGCGCCAGCAGCCAATGGAACGGGGAGCTGTTTTTT.

As to this clone: The junction differs from germline at one of its ends, possibly a read error. V is TRBV2 and J is TRBJ1-5; D not certain. The CDR3 sequence is 14 residues long. Germline-derived CDR1 and CDR2 are SNHLY and FYNNEI. CDR3 amino acids: CASSEGPRGQPQHF. In DNA, the CDR3 is TGTGCCAGCAGCGAAGGGCCCCGAGGTCAGCCCCAGCATTTT.

The chain has TRBV7-9 and TRBJ2-5; tentatively, D is TRBD1 or TRBD2 (5 bases each). The CDR3 has 14 residues. Germline loops: CDR1 SEHNR, CDR2 FQNEAQ (reference sequence). Trimming pared 6 bases from V and 7 bases from J, leaving 18 bases between. In DNA, the CDR3 is TGTGCCAGCAGTAGGGACCCCTCGTCGGGGACCCAGTACTTC. Translated, it gives CASSRDPSSGTQYF.

This clone appeared once. V and J are TRBV10-2 and TRBJ2-2; possible D gene TRBD1, 6 bases. The CDR3 extends over 15 amino acids. Germline CDR1 and CDR2: WSHSY and SAAADI. Trimming pared 6 bases from V and 5 bases from J, leaving 16 bases between. The CDR3 bases are TGCGCCAGCAGAGTCAGGGGTCCGGGTACCGGGGAGCTGTTTTTT. This gives the protein CASRVRGPGTGELFF.

The chain employs TRBV29-1 and TRBJ1-4, with TRBD1 matching over 9 bases. With V trimmed by 4 bases and J by 5 bases, 5 bases remained unmatched. The CDR3 consists of 14 residues. Germline V gene data show CDR1 as SQVTM and CDR2 as ANQGSEA. CDR3 protein: CSVGTGVVNEKLFF. As DNA, the CDR3 is TGCAGCGTTGGGACAGGGGTAGTGAATGAAAAACTGTTTTTT.